The 12 T cell receptor beta chains presented below share a single source sample, sequenced in a study of blood T cell repertoires in COVID-19. The method was immunoSEQ multiplex PCR; TCRdb's version includes in-frame clones alone and lacks a portion of them. The sample yields more than 85,000 clones, around 84% seen once. The sequencing input was peripheral blood. Source of these receptors: a woman of 80 years or more with acute or convalescent COVID-19.

The V and J genes are TRBV19 and TRBJ2-1; maybe TRBD1 (6 bases). The CDR3 totals 15 residues. Deletions cut 0 bases from V and 8 bases from J, with 14 bases between. The germline V gene encodes CDR1 LNHDA and CDR2 SQIVND (reference sequence). CDR3 in amino acids: CASSIEPGTFHEQFF. CDR3 DNA sequence: TGTGCCAGTAGTATAGAACCGGGGACATTCCATGAGCAGTTCTTC.

CDR3 amino acids: CASSLSDEQFF. The DNA of the CDR3 is TGTGCCAGCAGCCTCAGCGATGAGCAGTTCTTC. This rearrangement joins TRBV3-1 (or the pseudogene TRBV3-2) to TRBJ2-1; no clear D gene. Germline lookup yields CDR1 LGHDT and CDR2 YNNKEL (reference sequence). The V end was cut by 4 bases, the J end by 8 bases, with 6 bases between. The CDR3 length is 11 residues.

This clone was recorded only once. The chain carries TRBV7-9 and TRBJ2-7, with D tentatively TRBD2 (6 bases). Germline-derived CDR1 and CDR2 are SEHNR and FQNEAQ (reference sequence). The CDR3 spans 17 residues. V lost 5 bases and J 2 bases, leaving 22 bases between the germline ends. The CDR3 DNA follows: TGTGCCAGCAGCCCAGGGACTTCGACCTTAGGGGCCTACGAGCAGTACTTC. Protein: CASSPGTSTLGAYEQYF.

The chain combines TRBV29-1 with TRBJ2-2, with 10 bases aligning to TRBD2. J gave up 4 bases and V 3 bases, and 5 bases lay outside the gene matches. Germline CDR1 SQVTM, CDR2 ANQGSEA. CDR3 length: 15 amino acids. CDR3 sequence (DNA): TGCAGCGTTGATACTAGCGGGAAAGTCACCGGGGAGCTGTTTTTT. This sequence encodes CSVDTSGKVTGELFF.

The rearrangement links TRBV7-8 to TRBJ2-3, with D maybe TRBD1 (5 bases). The CDR3 is 13 residues long. In germline, CDR1 is SGHVS, CDR2 FQNEAQ. V lost 4 bases, J lost 1 base, and 6 bases lay in between. In DNA form, the CDR3 reads TGTGCCAGCAGCTCGACAGGCACAGATACGCAGTATTTT. Translating gives CASSSTGTDTQYF.

The chain couples TRBV30 to TRBJ2-7, with 10 bases matching TRBD1. CDR3 length: 13 residues. Germline V gives CDR1 GTSNPN, CDR2 SVGIG (reference sequence). Losses at the gene ends were 0 bases for V and 10 bases for J; bases not matched to a gene: 6. This CDR3 reads CAWSVLGQGVQYV. Here the CDR3 DNA reads TGTGCCTGGAGTGTACTCGGACAGGGGGTCCAGTACGTC.

This clone was recorded a few times. The V call is TRBV11-2, the J call TRBJ2-7; possible D gene TRBD2, 6 bases. CDR3 size: 14 residues. Trimming shortened V by 0 bases and J by 2 bases, and 8 bases separated the two germline ends. The germline CDR1 and CDR2 sequences are SGHAT and FQNNGV. Written as DNA, the CDR3 is TGTGCCAGCAGCTTAGACAGGGAGGCCTACGAGCAGTACTTC. Translation: CASSLDREAYEQYF.

This rearrangement joins TRBV30 to TRBJ1-5, with 8 bases identical to TRBD1. The V and J ends lost 3 bases and 4 bases, in that order; junction bases with no gene match: 8. The CDR3 spans 15 residues. The germline gives CDR1 GTSNPN, CDR2 SVGIG (reference sequence). Written as DNA, the CDR3 is TGTGCCTGGAGCTCCATCCGGACAGGGAATCAGCCCCAGCATTTT. Encoded protein: CAWSSIRTGNQPQHF.

The chain has TRBV21-1 and TRBJ2-7; the D segment call TRBD1 is taken from the table without a DNA check. TRBV21-1 is labeled a pseudogene. This CDR3 spans 13 amino acids. The CDR3 loop is CARAWLKIHEQYV. DNA for the CDR3: TGTGCCAGGGCCTGGCTGAAGATCCACGAGCAGTACGTC.

The V and J genes are TRBV11-3 and TRBJ2-7; perhaps TRBD1 as D (6 bases). The CDR3 is 13 residues long. The ends were cut back, 2 bases at V and 3 bases at J, with 8 bases in the middle. Per germline, CDR1 SGHNT and CDR2 YENEEA. This CDR3 reads CASSLTRGYEQYV. In nucleotides, the CDR3 is TGTGCCAGCAGCTTAACCAGGGGCTACGAGCAGTACGTC.

V gene TRBV28 combines with J gene TRBJ1-5; D unresolved. The CDR3 is 15 residues long. The V gene lost 1 base and the J gene lost 1 base, with 8 bases spanning the gap. From germline, CDR1 is MDHEN and CDR2 SYDVKM. The CDR3 DNA sequence: TGTGCCAGCAGTTTATTCCCACAGAGCAATCAGCCCCAGCATTTT. Encoded protein: CASSLFPQSNQPQHF.

The chain is built from TRBV27 and TRBJ2-7; D is ambiguous. With 5 bases removed from V and 2 bases from J, the gap between germline ends came to 10 bases. The germline V gene encodes CDR1 MNHEY and CDR2 SMNVEV (reference sequence). The CDR3 contains 13 residues. CDR3 in DNA: TGTGCCAGCAGTGCCTCTATGGCCTACGAGCAGTACTTC. Translating gives CASSASMAYEQYF.